This T cell receptor (beta chain) appears in the sequencing data of a study of human T cells and chemical hapten exposure. Across the whole study: Sensitization was performed using 2% DPC on a roughly 2 cm by roughly 2 cm upper inner arm skin site. Patients having alopecia areata, totalis or universalis were mostly female. Overall study results and limits: Significantly greater numbers of large CDR3 similarity clusters came from expanded TCRs than from controls.

Comment on this clonotype: Its antigen is not identified.

The study used a library that attached unique molecular identifiers to individual cDNA molecules. MiXCR was run by TCRdb on the RACE reads, yielding one entry per CDR3 protein. Here the sample spans approximately 80,000 distinct CDR3 sequences, approximately 11% being singletons. Documented time point: patch test 3, about 24 weeks after DPC sensitization. The treatment was: therapeutic diphenylcyclopropenone sensitization with weekly scalp DPC. There are 13 residues in the CDR3. Germline V CDR1 and CDR2: SQVTM, ANQGSEA. V lost 6 bases, J lost 4 bases, and 5 bases stayed unmatched. The chain employs TRBV29-1 and TRBJ1-2; TRBD1 matches at 10 bases. The sequencing here drew on whole blood, taken in connection with sensitization to the hapten diphenylcyclopropenone (DPC). The clonotype was recovered from a woman aged 45-65 years with alopecia areata. Some clones in this sample may be carry-over from other donors' samples. The CDR3, as DNA: TGCAGCGTAGACAGGGGGCATGGCTATGGCTACACCTTC. Amino acid sequence: CSVDRGHGYGYTF.